These T cell receptor beta chains were read from a single sample in a study of T cell repertoires in cytomegalovirus infection. MiXCR, run by TCRdb on the reads, gives a single entry per CDR3 protein. The sample yields some 300,000 distinct CDR3 sequences, about 8.8% seen once. The sample was PBMCs. The receptors were sampled from a human donor in good health (CMV status not recorded). Some clones in this sample may be carry-over from other donors' samples. The CDR3 runs from the conserved cysteine through the conserved F or W. D genes are given only for firm matches. Only some rows state a clone size, as once, few, many or a class for expanded clones.

TRBJ2-3,TRBV7-2,TRBD2,many,TGTGCCAGCACCTTGAGGGGAGGGGCCAGGGATACGCAGTATTTT,CASTLRGGARDTQYF
TRBJ1-5,TRBV7-9,-,many,TGTGCCAGCAGCTTAGCGCTGGGGTCGGGCAATCAGCCCCAGCATTTT,CASSLALGSGNQPQHF
TRBJ1-1,TRBV14,-,many,TGTGCCAGCAGCTTAGCGGCGAACACTGAAGCTTTCTTT,CASSLAANTEAFF
TRBJ1-4,TRBV6-5,-,many,TGTGCCAGCCCGGGTCGACAGGACCAAAATGAAAAACTGTTTTTT,CASPGRQDQNEKLFF
TRBJ1-5,TRBV20-1,TRBD1,-,TGCAGTGCAGGACGGGACAGAGGAGCCCAGCATTTT,CSAGRDRGAQHF
TRBJ2-3,TRBV6-1,TRBD2,many,TGTGCCAGCAGTGAAGCGCTAGCGGGGGGCACAGATACGCAGTATTTT,CASSEALAGGTDTQYF
TRBJ2-1,TRBV20-1,TRBD2,few,TGCAGTGCTCTTCCCCTGGGACTAGCGGGGGGCGCCTCCTACAATGAGCAGTTCTTC,CSALPLGLAGGASYNEQFF
TRBJ1-5,TRBV7-2,-,many,TGTGCCAGCAGCTTAGAGGTACAGCCCCAGCATTTT,CASSLEVQPQHF
TRBJ1-1,TRBV2,-,many,TGTGCCAGCAGTGACCGGGGGAGGAACACTGAAGCTTTCTTT,CASSDRGRNTEAFF
TRBJ2-3,TRBV28,-,few,TGTGCCAGCAGTTTAAGTGATGTAGCAGATACGCAGTATTTT,CASSLSDVADTQYF
TRBJ2-7,TRBV29-1,TRBD1,-,TGCAGCGTTGGGGGACAGGGGAATGGCGAGCAGTACTTC,CSVGGQGNGEQYF
TRBJ1-2,TRBV28,-,-,TGTGCCAGCAGTGTTCCAGGGGTTGGCTACACCTTC,CASSVPGVGYTF
TRBJ2-3,TRBV5-1,TRBD2,many,TGCGCCAGCAGCTTGTTGGAGATTTCCGGGGGGGCCGGAACGCAGTATTTT,CASSLLEISGGAGTQYF
TRBJ2-1,TRBV28,TRBD2,many,TGTGCCAGCAGTTTATTTGGGGGAGGGAATGAGCAGTTCTTC,CASSLFGGGNEQFF
TRBJ1-4,TRBV6-2/TRBV6-3,TRBD1,many,TGTGCCAGCAGACCCGCCCGGGACAGGGAAGATACTGAAAAACTGTTTTTT,CASRPARDREDTEKLFF
TRBJ2-1,TRBV20-1,TRBD1,many,TGCAGTGCTAGAGCGACAGGGTGGGAACCGAATGAGCAGTTCTTC,CSARATGWEPNEQFF
TRBJ1-1,TRBV7-6,TRBD1,many,TGTGCCAGCAGCTTAGAGACCGGGACAGGGGGGGTTGACACTGAAGCTTTCTTT,CASSLETGTGGVDTEAFF
TRBJ2-6,TRBV18,-,many,TGTGCCAGCTCACCCGACGCGGGGAACGTCCTGACTTTC,CASSPDAGNVLTF
TRBJ2-7,TRBV20-1,TRBD1,many,TGCAGTGCTTGGGCCGGGACAGGGGGCTGGGAGCAGTACTTC,CSAWAGTGGWEQYF
TRBJ1-2,TRBV12-3/TRBV12-4,-,many,TGTGCCAGCAGTTTAAAGTTCGCTGGCTACACCTTC,CASSLKFAGYTF
TRBJ1-2,TRBV28,TRBD1,many,TGTGCCAGCAACCGACTACAGGGGTGGGGCTACACCTTC,CASNRLQGWGYTF
TRBJ2-5,TRBV20-1,-,few,TGCAGTGCTGGGAGGACAGCAGAAGAGACCCAGTACTTC,CSAGRTAEETQYF
TRBJ1-1,TRBV29-1,-,few,TGCAGCGTCGCCCCGGGGGTGTTTGAGGAAGCTTTCTTT,CSVAPGVFEEAFF
TRBJ2-4,TRBV14,TRBD1,many,TGTGCCAGCAGCCCGTTGACAGGGCCCAAAAACATTCAGTACTTC,CASSPLTGPKNIQYF
TRBJ2-5,TRBV15,-,many,TGTGCCACCAGCAGTGACAGGACTAGAGAAGAGACCCAGTACTTC,CATSSDRTREETQYF
TRBJ2-2,TRBV2,-,few,TGTGCCAGCCTGACCGGTACTAGCCAAAACACCGGGGAGCTGTTTTTT,CASLTGTSQNTGELFF
TRBJ2-7,TRBV5-1,TRBD1,many,TGCGCCAGCAGCCCGACCAGGGACAGAAAACTTACCTACGAGCAGTACTTC,CASSPTRDRKLTYEQYF
TRBJ1-3,TRBV6-6,-,few,TGTGCCAGCACCTTTGCTGGAAACACCATATATTTT,CASTFAGNTIYF
TRBJ1-1,TRBV7-9,-,-,TGTGCCAGCAGCCTCCTGGATGGAACTGAAGCTTTCTTT,CASSLLDGTEAFF
TRBJ2-4,TRBV20-1,-,many,TGCAGTTCTGTGCGGGAAAGGGTCAAAAACATTCAGTACTTC,CSSVRERVKNIQYF
TRBJ1-3,TRBV5-5,-,many,TGTGCCAGCAGCTTCGGGGGCACCATATATTTT,CASSFGGTIYF
TRBJ2-7,TRBV4-2,TRBD2,many,TGTGCCAGCAGCCAAGAGGTCCGGCGGGGGAGCCTGATGAACTACGAGCAGTACTTC,CASSQEVRRGSLMNYEQYF
TRBJ2-1,TRBV12-3/TRBV12-4,-,-,TGTGCCAGCAGTTTGGAACTAGTCAACAATGAGCAGTTCTTC,CASSLELVNNEQFF
TRBJ2-6,TRBV28,-,many,TGTGCCAGCAGTTCTCACAGGTCTGGGGCCAACGTCCTGACTTTC,CASSSHRSGANVLTF
TRBJ2-4,TRBV6-2/TRBV6-3,-,-,TGTGCCAGCACCGGCCCCGGGACACACAAAAACATTCAGTACTTC,CASTGPGTHKNIQYF
TRBJ2-5,TRBV2,TRBD1,few,TGTGCCAGCAGCTACAGGGGGTACCAAGAGACCCAGTACTTC,CASSYRGYQETQYF
TRBJ2-5,TRBV4-1,-,many,TGCGCCAGCAGCCAAGAGGGTTGGGGTGGGACCCAGTACTTC,CASSQEGWGGTQYF
TRBJ1-1,TRBV12-3/TRBV12-4,-,many,TGTGCCAGCAGTTTAGGAGATTTGAACACTGAAGCTTTCTTT,CASSLGDLNTEAFF
TRBJ1-1,TRBV19,-,many,TGTGCCAGTAGTCAACCGAAAGCTTTCTTT,CASSQPKAFF
TRBJ1-2,TRBV5-6,-,-,TGTGCCAGCAGCGGGGGACGGCCCGCGGGAAGCTACACCTTC,CASSGGRPAGSYTF
TRBJ2-7,TRBV18,-,many,TGTGCCAGCTCACCACCGCTAAGACAATCCGAGCAGTACTTC,CASSPPLRQSEQYF
TRBJ1-4,TRBV5-1,-,-,TGCGCCAGCAGCTTGGCCGCGCAGAAGAATGAAAAACTGTTTTTT,CASSLAAQKNEKLFF
TRBJ2-2,TRBV7-3,TRBD1,many,TGTGCCAGCAGCGAGGGACAGGGGAACACCGGGGAGCTGTTTTTT,CASSEGQGNTGELFF
TRBJ1-2,TRBV6-6,-,many,TGTGCCAGCAGCATGGACCGCTCCTATGGCTACACCTTC,CASSMDRSYGYTF
TRBJ1-5,TRBV20-1,-,-,TGCAGTGCCCGCCCAGACCTCAGGGAGCCCCAGCATTTT,CSARPDLREPQHF
TRBJ2-2,TRBV6-5,TRBD1,many,TGTGCCAGCAGACGGGACAGGGTGGTCCCCGGGGAGCTGTTTTTT,CASRRDRVVPGELFF
TRBJ2-5,TRBV7-2,-,many,TGTGCCAGCAGCTTAGGGGGGGGGCGTTCGGAGACCCAGTACTTC,CASSLGGGRSETQYF
TRBJ2-7,TRBV6-6,TRBD1,many,TGTGCCAGCAGTTACTCTAAGGGGACAGGGGATTACGAGCAGTACTTC,CASSYSKGTGDYEQYF
TRBJ2-1,TRBV28,-,many,TGTGCCAGCAGTTTAGGGAGAAATAGGGGCAATGAGCAGTTCTTC,CASSLGRNRGNEQFF
TRBJ1-5,TRBV19,TRBD1,-,TGTGCCAGTAGTATCCTCGGGACAGGCCCGCGGCCCCAGCATTTT,CASSILGTGPRPQHF
TRBJ1-2,TRBV24-1,TRBD1,many,TGTGCCACCAGCGGACCAGGGGGCGGAGATGGCTACACCTTC,CATSGPGGGDGYTF